These 11 T cell receptor beta chains came from one sample sequenced in a study of T cells after posttransplantation cyclophosphamide. Profiling relied on immunoSEQ multiplex PCR, and the TCRdb table lists in-frame clones only, not all of them. The data contain 25,000 to 30,000 clones, roughly 88% of them seen just once; the ten biggest clones take up around 3.3%. The specimen sequenced was PBMCs. The receptors derive from a man between 50 and 59 years old.

The V call is TRBV11-3, the J call TRBJ1-3; the match to TRBD1 covers 7 bases. CDR1 is SGHNT, CDR2 YENEEA, per germline. V dropped 4 bases and J dropped 2; count of bases not matched to a gene: 8. The CDR3 has 16 amino acids. The chain's CDR3 is CASSSLQGTTGNTIYF. As DNA, the CDR3 is TGTGCCAGCAGCTCCCTACAGGGGACAACTGGAAACACCATATATTTT.

The gene calls are TRBV4-3 and TRBJ2-1, with 11 positions matching TRBD2. This CDR3 spans 16 amino acids. V gave up 4 bases and J gave up 6 bases; unmatched junction bases: 8. The V gene's germline CDR1 is LGHNA and CDR2 YSLEER. The CDR3 region is CASSLGTSGRLNEQFF. CDR3 DNA sequence: TGCGCCAGCAGCCTCGGAACTAGCGGGAGACTCAATGAGCAGTTCTTC.

This clone has only one observation. V is TRBV5-4 and J is TRBJ1-5; 11 bases align to TRBD1. The germline V gene has CDR1 SGHNT and CDR2 YYREEE (reference sequence). Losses at the gene ends were 5 bases for V and 6 bases for J; bases not matched to a gene: 7. CDR3 size: 15 residues. The CDR3 DNA sequence: TGTGCCAGCAGTTCGGACAGGGGGCAGAGTCAGCCCCAGCATTTT. This translates into CASSSDRGQSQPQHF.

V usage is TRBV5-1 and J usage is TRBJ2-5, with a tentative D call TRBD2 (5 bases). The V and J ends lost 9 bases and 0 bases respectively, with 15 bases between them. The CDR3 is 14 residues long. Germline lookup yields CDR1 SGHRS and CDR2 YFSETQ. CDR3 amino acids: CATTSSGDQETQYF. CDR3 DNA sequence: TGCGCCACCACGTCGTCCGGGGACCAAGAGACCCAGTACTTC.

This clone was found once. This rearrangement joins TRBV7-3 to TRBJ2-3; D is possibly TRBD2 (5 bases). V was shortened by 6 bases and J by 6 bases, with 13 bases between the two germline ends. Germline lookup yields CDR1 SGHTA and CDR2 FQGTGA. There are 13 residues in the CDR3. The CDR3 protein is CASRKTREDTQYF. The DNA of the CDR3 is TGTGCCAGCAGAAAAACAAGGGAGGATACGCAGTATTTT.

The J gene is TRBJ2-7, the V gene TRBV5-5; no definite D call. Deletions cut 4 bases from V and 0 bases from J, with 14 bases between. This CDR3 region has 15 residues. The V gene's germline CDR1 is SGHKS and CDR2 YYEKEE (reference sequence). Written as DNA, the CDR3 is TGTGCCAGCAGCCGGAGAGGCTTGAGCTCCTACGAGCAGTACTTC. Translation gives CASSRRGLSSYEQYF.

The V gene is TRBV5-1, the J gene TRBJ1-4, with D maybe TRBD1 (6 bases). The germline CDR1 and CDR2 sequences are SGHRS and YFSETQ. The length of the CDR3 is 15 residues. Trimming took 3 bases from V and 2 from J, leaving 11 bases between them. The CDR3 is CASSYDTGTNEKLFF. The CDR3 DNA reads as TGCGCCAGCAGCTATGACACAGGGACTAATGAAAAACTGTTTTTT.

This chain uses TRBV4-2 with TRBJ2-6; TRBD1 might be the D (5 bases). The CDR3 is made up of 18 amino acids. V dropped 0 bases and J dropped 2 bases, with 14 bases sitting between them. CDR1 and CDR2 from the germline V gene are LGHNA and YNFKEQ. The CDR3 DNA is TGTGCCAGCAGCCAAGATAGGGGCCAGGCAACTGGGGCCAACGTCCTGACTTTC. Residues: CASSQDRGQATGANVLTF.

J is TRBJ1-4 and V is TRBV19; D is possibly TRBD1 (5 bases). Germline CDR1 is LNHDA and CDR2 is SQIVND (reference sequence). Trimming shortened V by 5 bases and J by 0 bases, and 10 bases separated the two germline ends. There are 15 residues in the CDR3. CDR3 sequence: CASSGADATNEKLFF. CDR3 sequence (DNA): TGTGCCAGTAGTGGGGCGGACGCAACTAATGAAAAACTGTTTTTT. The variable domain in full, completed from reference TRBV19 and TRBJ1-4, reads DGGITQSPKYLFRKEGQNVTLSCEQNLNHDAMYWYRQDPGQGLRLIYYSQIVNDFQKGDIAEGYSVSREKKESFPLTVTSAQKNPTAFYLCASSGADATNEKLFFGSGTQLSVL.

The CDR3 DNA follows: TGTGCCAGCAGCTTAGTGTTCGGCTACGAGCAGTACTTC. Protein sequence: CASSLVFGYEQYF. The chain couples TRBV7-3 to TRBJ2-7; D is undetermined. Per germline, CDR1 SGHTA and CDR2 FQGTGA. Trimming shortened V by 2 bases and J by 3 bases, and 8 bases separated the two germline ends. This CDR3 is 13 amino acids long.

CDR3 DNA: TGTGCCAGTAGTAGCGGGAGTACAGATACGCAGTATTTT. Protein product: CASSSGSTDTQYF. J is TRBJ2-3 and V is TRBV19, with 7 bases matching TRBD2. The CDR3 contains 13 residues. V lost 4 bases and J lost 3; bases outside the gene matches: 1. Germline CDR1 is LNHDA and CDR2 is SQIVND (reference sequence).